This is a list of T cell receptor beta chains from one sample in a study of monozygotic twins with inflammatory bowel disease. TCRdb re-called the 5' RACE reads; every CDR3 protein appears as one record, without DNA. Here the sample table reports some 190,000 distinct CDR3 sequences. Sequencing was done on a sample of blood. The receptor source for this set is a human donor with ulcerative colitis or Crohn's disease, or a healthy co-twin of an affected twin (not recorded which). The CDR3 runs from the conserved cysteine through the conserved F or W.

v_gene	j_gene	CDR3aa
TRBV29-1	TRBJ2-7	CSVASSDSYEQYF
TRBV23-1	TRBJ2-5	CASSLAVQETQYF
TRBV6-1	TRBJ2-3	CASSEQGAADRGTQYF
TRBV7-3	TRBJ2-1	CASRDPLSSYNEQFF
TRBV5-1	TRBJ2-5	CASSHQGTGEETQYF
TRBV5-1	TRBJ1-1	CASSQGGEAFF
TRBV20-1	TRBJ2-1	CSARRGLPNEQFF
TRBV5-1	TRBJ2-1	CASSLGQGSNEQFF
TRBV5-1	TRBJ2-1	CASSLAGNSRGGSREQFF
TRBV7-2	TRBJ2-4	CASSLGLDWSKNIQYF
TRBV24-1	TRBJ1-2	CATSDFDRDYGYTF
TRBV6-5	TRBJ1-2	CASSYPPVGHEIANYGYTF
TRBV10-3	TRBJ2-2	CAIRLSGAGELFF
TRBV20-1	TRBJ2-5	CSAQLAGGGRETQYF
TRBV7-3	TRBJ2-5	CASSFGTSGSSETQYF
TRBV4-3	TRBJ1-5	CASSQDGRDQPQHF
TRBV19	TRBJ2-5	CASSRSGTQETQYF
TRBV5-1	TRBJ2-7	CASRLQGVSSYEQYF
TRBV27	TRBJ2-7	CASSSGQALFYEQYF